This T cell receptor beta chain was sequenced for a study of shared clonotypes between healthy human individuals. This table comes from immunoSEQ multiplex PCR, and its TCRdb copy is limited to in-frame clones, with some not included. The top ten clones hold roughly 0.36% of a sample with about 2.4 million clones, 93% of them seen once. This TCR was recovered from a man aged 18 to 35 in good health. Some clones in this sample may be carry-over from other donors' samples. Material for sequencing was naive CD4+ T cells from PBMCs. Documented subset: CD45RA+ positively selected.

The CDR3 bases are TGTGCCAGCACCCTTTTCCCGGTAAGCGGGGACCCATCCTACGAGCAGTACTTC. Its protein product is CASTLFPVSGDPSYEQYF. The chain joins TRBV6-9 to TRBJ2-7, with 7 bases matching TRBD2. After removal of 7 bases from V and 1 base from J, the junction contained 19 bases not matched to a gene. CDR1 and CDR2 (germline): MNHGY, SVAAGI. This CDR3 has 18 residues.